The clone carrying this T cell receptor beta chain has more than one count but fewer than ten. What it binds is unknown. This sample is drawn from a study of T-cell memory formation after mild COVID-19. Points from the study as a whole: There was no confirmation that second-wave clones peaking on day 37 were SARS-CoV-2 specific.

One entry per CDR3 protein, called by TCRdb with MiXCR from the 5' RACE reads. The sample holds around 530,000 distinct CDR3 sequences, about 20% seen once. Specimen: PBMCs or a T cell subset sorted from them (not recorded which). The source is an adult woman who had mild COVID-19 (a few samples of this study predate the infection). Cell type and time point are not known.

This chain's CDR3 is CASSDGGLGYTF. CDR3 nucleotides: TGTGCCAGCAGCGATGGGGGTCTCGGCTACACCTTC. The chain couples TRBV7-2 to TRBJ1-2, with D possibly TRBD1 on 5 matching bases. V was clipped by 5 bases and J by 8 bases, with 12 bases between them. Germline CDR1 and CDR2: SGHTA and FQGNSA. The CDR3 length is 12 residues.